The 27 T cell receptor beta chains listed next were all sequenced from one sample in a study of response to subunit inactivated influenza vaccine. TCRdb recomputed calls from the RT-PCR reads with MiXCR, one row per CDR3 protein. The table has fewer than 550,000 distinct CDR3 sequences, 25% seen once. Sequenced here: CD4+ T cells sorted from PBMCs, sampled around 5 days after vaccination. These receptors all stem from a man in his fifties or sixties who received an inactivated influenza vaccine.

The CDR3 region is CSAPPGLAGLYNEQFF. The CDR3 DNA sequence: TGCAGTGCACCGCCGGGACTAGCGGGGCTTTACAATGAGCAGTTCTTC. The rearrangement links TRBV20-1 to TRBJ2-1; TRBD2 matches at 13 bases. The trim removed 6 bases at V and 4 bases at J, leaving 9 bases unmatched. Looked up from germline, CDR1 is DFQATT and CDR2 is SNEGSKA (reference sequence). The CDR3 runs 16 residues.

The V gene is TRBV7-9, the J gene TRBJ1-3; D gene uncertain. The CDR3 has 15 residues. CDR1 is SEHNR and CDR2 is FQNEAQ in the germline V gene (reference sequence). Trimming removed 4 bases at V and 0 bases at J, with 10 bases between. Here the CDR3 DNA reads TGTGCCAGCAGCTCCGACCCAGTCTCTGGAAACACCATATATTTT. It yields the protein CASSSDPVSGNTIYF.

CDR3 DNA sequence: TGCGCCAGCAGCCAAGTAGTGGGGGAGTACGAGCAGTACTTC. Protein: CASSQVVGEYEQYF. The chain links TRBV4-3 to TRBJ2-7; D is possibly TRBD1 or TRBD2 (5 bases each). Germline values: CDR1 LGHNA, CDR2 YSLEER. This CDR3 has 14 amino acids. V dropped 1 base and J dropped 4 bases, with 11 bases sitting between them.

The chain employs TRBV20-1 and TRBJ2-7; no clear D. The germline V gene encodes CDR1 DFQATT and CDR2 SNEGSKA (reference sequence). Between the trimmed V and J ends, which lost 3 bases and 1 base, there was a span of 13 bases. CDR3 length: 14 residues. CDR3 loop: CSARNSKRSYEQYF. The CDR3 nucleotides read TGCAGTGCTAGGAACTCGAAACGGTCCTACGAGCAGTACTTC.

This clonotype appeared many times. The chain has TRBV4-2 and TRBJ1-2; 7 bases align to TRBD1. This CDR3 is built from 13 residues. Trimming cost V 4 bases and J 2 bases; bases outside gene matches: 1. Germline CDR1 reads LGHNA; CDR2 reads YNFKEQ. The CDR3 nucleotides read TGTGCCAGCAGCCGGGACAGAAACTATGGCTACACCTTC. Translation: CASSRDRNYGYTF.

The chain carries TRBV11-2 and TRBJ2-5; TRBD2 matches at 9 bases. CDR3 length: 18 residues. V lost 3 bases to trimming and J lost 0 bases; unmatched junction nucleotides: 11. Germline CDR1 is SGHAT and CDR2 is FQNNGV. CDR3: CASSLDLGGGAYQETQYF. The CDR3 coding sequence is TGTGCCAGCAGCTTGGATTTGGGCGGGGGGGCCTACCAAGAGACCCAGTACTTC. Using reference TRBV11-2 and TRBJ2-5 for the parts outside the CDR3, the full variable domain is EAGVAQSPRYKIIEKRQSVAFWCNPISGHATLYWYQQILGQGPKLLIQFQNNGVVDDSQLPKDRFSAERLKGVDSTLKIQPAKLEDSAVYLCASSLDLGGGAYQETQYFGPGTRLLVL.

This clonotype was seen a handful of times. The CDR3 DNA sequence: TGCGCCAGCAGCTTGGGGGACAACTACGAGCAGTACTTC. Translating it yields CASSLGDNYEQYF. The gene calls are TRBV5-1 and TRBJ2-7; perhaps TRBD1 as D (6 bases). V was trimmed by 0 bases and J by 3 bases, leaving 7 bases between them. Germline assignment: CDR1 SGHRS and CDR2 YFSETQ. This CDR3 is built from 13 residues.

The chain joins TRBV28 to TRBJ2-2; D gene ambiguous. The germline CDR1 and CDR2 sequences are MDHEN and SYDVKM. The CDR3 is 14 residues long. The V gene lost 1 base and the J gene lost 6 bases, with 9 bases spanning the gap. CDR3: CASSLLALAGELFF. In DNA form, the CDR3 reads TGTGCCAGCAGTTTATTAGCCCTTGCCGGGGAGCTGTTTTTT.

The chain is built from TRBV7-2 and TRBJ2-2, with 11 bases matching TRBD2. Germline-derived CDR1 and CDR2 are SGHTA and FQGNSA. The V gene end was trimmed by 2 bases and the J gene end by 1 base; junction bases not matched to a gene: 0. The CDR3 loop spans 16 amino acids. The CDR3 region has the DNA TGTGCCAGCAGCTTACTAGCGGGGGGGAACACCGGGGAGCTGTTTTTT. Amino acid sequence: CASSLLAGGNTGELFF.

V and J are TRBV11-2 and TRBJ2-7; 11 nucleotides align to TRBD2. The CDR3 runs to 18 residues. Germline V lookup: CDR1 SGHAT, CDR2 FQNNGV. J was trimmed by 2 bases and V by 5 bases; bases with no gene match: 14. This chain's CDR3 is CASSPGQFLAGGPYEQYF. DNA for the CDR3: TGTGCCAGCAGCCCTGGACAGTTTTTAGCGGGAGGGCCCTACGAGCAGTACTTC.

This clonotype turned up a few times. This chain connects TRBV3-1 to TRBJ2-1; the D call may be TRBD1 or TRBD2 (5 bases each). The V gene's germline CDR1 is LGHDT and CDR2 YNNKEL (reference sequence). The CDR3 length is 14 residues. V dropped 1 base and J dropped 5 bases, with 9 bases sitting between them. CDR3 protein: CASSQAGAHNEQFF. The CDR3 DNA follows: TGTGCCAGCAGCCAAGCCGGGGCCCACAATGAGCAGTTCTTC.

In this sample, this clonotype turned up many times. The V and J genes are TRBV20-1 and TRBJ2-5, with unresolved D. V was shortened by 2 bases and J by 2 bases, with 9 bases between the two germline ends. Per germline, CDR1 DFQATT and CDR2 SNEGSKA (reference sequence). The CDR3 sequence is 13 residues long. The CDR3: CSARSDKQETQYF. CDR3 in DNA: TGCAGTGCTAGATCTGACAAGCAAGAGACCCAGTACTTC.

This clonotype occurred a few times. This chain joins TRBV20-1 and TRBJ2-3; TRBD2 matches 8 bases. The CDR3 runs to 16 residues. V was pared by 3 bases and J by 3 bases, with 11 bases of the junction left unmatched. Germline V gene sequence: CDR1 DFQATT, CDR2 SNEGSKA (reference sequence). CDR3 region: CSASPRAGGSTDTQYF. In nucleotides, the CDR3 is TGCAGTGCTAGTCCGAGGGCGGGAGGTAGTACAGATACGCAGTATTTT.

The V and J genes are TRBV7-2 and TRBJ1-2, with D maybe TRBD1 (5 bases). V lost 3 bases and J 2 bases, leaving 19 bases between the germline ends. The CDR3 runs to 17 residues. The germline gives CDR1 SGHTA, CDR2 FQGNSA. The DNA for the CDR3 is TGTGCCAGCAGCTTTTTATCTGGGGCGGACCTGAACTATGGCTACACCTTC. Translated, it gives CASSFLSGADLNYGYTF.

This chain links TRBV5-1 with TRBJ2-7; 10 bases match TRBD1. Trimming took 4 bases from V and 7 from J; bases not matched to a gene: 11. The CDR3 totals 15 residues. Looked up from germline, CDR1 is SGHRS and CDR2 is YFSETQ. CDR3 in DNA: TGCGCCAGCAGCCTCGGGACAGGGGCGGGGAGTGAGCAGTACTTC. Amino acids: CASSLGTGAGSEQYF.

The chain links TRBV6-2 or TRBV6-3 to TRBJ2-7; TRBD1 matches at 11 bases. Germline CDR1 and CDR2: MNHEY and SVGEGT. Germline trimming cut 1 base from V and 1 base from J; bases unmatched to any gene: 3. The CDR3 runs 16 residues. CDR3 sequence reads: CASSYLGQGASYEQYF. CDR3 coding DNA: TGTGCCAGCAGTTACTTAGGACAGGGGGCGTCCTACGAGCAGTACTTC.

The V and J genes are TRBV9 and TRBJ2-5, with a possible D match to TRBD2 (5 bases). Germline values: CDR1 SGDLS, CDR2 YYNGEE. V lost 6 bases and J lost 1, with 16 bases in between. This CDR3 spans 15 amino acids. CDR3 sequence: CASTASPGPQETQYF. The CDR3 coding sequence is TGTGCCAGCACAGCTAGCCCCGGCCCCCAAGAGACCCAGTACTTC.

This clonotype was counted only a few times. This chain links TRBV7-3 with TRBJ2-5; the match to TRBD2 covers 11 bases. This CDR3 contains 15 residues. The V gene's germline CDR1 is SGHTA and CDR2 FQGTGA. V lost 6 bases and J lost 1; bases outside the gene matches: 4. The CDR3 spells CASSRLAGTQETQYF. In DNA form, the CDR3 reads TGTGCCAGCAGTCGACTAGCGGGGACCCAAGAGACCCAGTACTTC.

The CDR3 is CSAHGTANSPLHF. Here the CDR3 DNA reads TGCAGTGCTCACGGGACAGCGAATTCACCCCTCCACTTT. The chain couples TRBV20-1 to TRBJ1-6, with TRBD1 matching over 7 bases. Germline CDR1 is DFQATT and CDR2 is SNEGSKA (reference sequence). CDR3 size: 13 residues. Losses at the gene ends were 5 bases for V and 7 bases for J; bases not matched to a gene: 5.

In this sample, this clonotype turned up a few times. CDR3 coding DNA: TGCGCCAGCAGTCAATTAAGGACAGGTAGCTCCTACGAGCAGTACTTC. Protein: CASSQLRTGSSYEQYF. The chain combines TRBV23-1 with TRBJ2-7; 7 bases are a match to TRBD1. TRBV23-1 is treated as an ORF (open reading frame) with a function not yet certain. The CDR3 totals 16 residues. The J segment lost 0 bases and the V segment lost 1 base, leaving 6 bases of the junction unmatched.

This clonotype showed up just a few times. The rearrangement joins TRBV20-1 to TRBJ1-2; 8 bases map to TRBD1. The CDR3 consists of 12 residues. Germline V gene sequence: CDR1 DFQATT, CDR2 SNEGSKA (reference sequence). The CDR3 coding sequence is TGCAGCTGCGCAGGGGGCTACTATGGCTACACCTTC. It encodes CSCAGGYYGYTF.

This chain joins TRBV5-6 and TRBJ2-2; weak D call: TRBD1 (5 bases). Trimming pared 3 bases from V and 2 bases from J, leaving 14 bases between. Germline values: CDR1 SGHDT, CDR2 YYEEEE. The CDR3 is 16 residues long. The CDR3 region is CASSSQEIYNTGELFF. CDR3 in DNA: TGTGCCAGCAGCTCACAGGAGATTTATAACACCGGGGAGCTGTTTTTT.

This clonotype was counted only a few times. V is TRBV5-1 and J is TRBJ2-1; D assignment may be TRBD1 or TRBD2 (5 bases each). V lost 8 bases and J lost 9, with 15 bases in between. The V gene's germline CDR1 is SGHRS and CDR2 YFSETQ. CDR3 size: 12 residues. CDR3 protein: CASHMERGEQFF. As DNA, the CDR3 is TGCGCCAGTCATATGGAGAGGGGTGAGCAGTTCTTC. Based on the CDR3 plus reference TRBV5-1 and TRBJ2-1, the full variable domain is KAGVTQTPRYLIKTRGQQVTLSCSPISGHRSVSWYQQTPGQGLQFLFEYFSETQRNKGNFPGRFSGRQFSNSRSEMNVSTLELGDSALYLCASHMERGEQFFGPGTRLTVL.

The chain links TRBV7-9 to TRBJ2-7; weak D call: TRBD1 (6 bases). Germline values: CDR1 SEHNR, CDR2 FQNEAQ (reference sequence). V gave up 5 bases and J gave up 0 bases, with 11 bases separating them. The CDR3 contains 14 residues. DNA of the CDR3: TGTGCCAGCAGCCAGGACAGAACCTCCTACGAGCAGTACTTC. As protein: CASSQDRTSYEQYF.

The gene calls are TRBV5-1 and TRBJ1-4; D remains unclear. CDR1 and CDR2 (germline): SGHRS, YFSETQ. V lost 1 base and J 3 bases, leaving 10 bases between the germline ends. CDR3 size: 15 residues. As DNA, the CDR3 is TGCGCCAGCAGCTTGCACGGGCCTCCTAATGAAAAACTGTTTTTT. Its translation: CASSLHGPPNEKLFF.

There are a few counts of this clonotype. The chain uses TRBV27 and TRBJ1-2; possible D gene TRBD1, 5 bases. Trimming took off 6 bases at V and 8 bases at J, with 10 bases between the two ends. CDR3 length equals 11 residues. Per the germline V gene, CDR1 is MNHEY and CDR2 is SMNVEV (reference sequence). CDR3 in DNA: TGTGCCAGCAGAGGGGTCGGAGGCTACACCTTC. It translates to CASRGVGGYTF.

This clonotype was detected ten times or more. V is TRBV5-1 and J is TRBJ1-1; 10 nucleotides agree with TRBD1. The length of the CDR3 is 14 residues. Germline lookup yields CDR1 SGHRS and CDR2 YFSETQ. The ends lost 3 bases at V and 3 bases at J; junction bases unmatched: 2. CDR3: CASSSGTGDTEAFF. In nucleotides, the CDR3 is TGCGCCAGCAGCTCCGGGACAGGGGACACTGAAGCTTTCTTT.